Reported below is one TCR beta chain. Its target is not known. The sample originates from a study of post-analysis software for immune sequencing data. Study findings and constraints: Elevated frequency relative to controls characterized roughly 5 TRBV segments in patients, TRBV5-6, TRBV5-1 and TRBV20-1 among them.

Per germline, CDR1 SGHRS and CDR2 YFSETQ. V gave up 4 bases and J gave up 6 bases; unmatched junction bases: 6. This CDR3 has 13 residues. The library was made from cDNA and included unique molecular identifiers. TCRdb called the PCR reads again in MiXCR, with one record for every CDR3 protein. The sample shows roughly 800,000 distinct CDR3 sequences, 30% of them seen only once. Sequences were obtained from blood. The TCR was taken from a girl aged 10 to 17 with multiple sclerosis. The V and J genes are TRBV5-1 and TRBJ2-5, with 7 bases that match TRBD2. For the CDR3, the DNA is TGCGCCAGCAGCGGACTAGGGAAACAGACCCAGTACTTC. Residues: CASSGLGKQTQYF.